A single sample is the source of the 27 T cell receptor beta chains below, sequenced in a study of shared clonotypes between healthy human individuals. Measured with immunoSEQ multiplex PCR; TCRdb has only the in-frame clones, and not every one. The sample lists 2 million to 2.5 million clones; more than 85% were seen once. The source material was naive CD4+ T cells from PBMCs. The subset was: CD45RA+ positively selected. The source is a young man in good health. Some clones in this sample may be carry-over from other donors' samples.

This chain joins TRBV5-6 and TRBJ1-2, with 10 bases fitting TRBD1. CDR1 SGHDT and CDR2 YYEEEE come from the germline V gene. V lost 0 bases and J lost 8; bases outside the gene matches: 4. This CDR3 has 14 amino acids. The CDR3 DNA is TGTGCCAGCAGCTTGGTCGGGACAGGGGTAGGCTACACCTTC. Translated: CASSLVGTGVGYTF.

The chain combines TRBV29-1 with TRBJ2-5; a weak D match, TRBD1 (5 bases). There are 15 residues in the CDR3. CDR1 is SQVTM and CDR2 is ANQGSEA in the germline V gene. V was pared by 2 bases and J by 4 bases, with 17 bases between. In DNA, the CDR3 is TGCAGCGTTGAATATCATCCAGGGAAATTAGAGACCCAGTACTTC. Translated, it gives CSVEYHPGKLETQYF.

The chain joins TRBV5-1 to TRBJ2-7; 7 nucleotides line up with TRBD1. The CDR3 covers 15 residues. Germline V lookup: CDR1 SGHRS, CDR2 YFSETQ. J gave up 2 bases and V 0 bases, and 5 bases lay outside the gene matches. The DNA of the CDR3 is TGCGCCAGCAGCTTGGCCACAGGGGATCCCTACGAGCAGTACTTC. Its protein is CASSLATGDPYEQYF.

The chain recombines TRBV5-1 with TRBJ2-2; no reliable D call. CDR1 is SGHRS, CDR2 YFSETQ, per germline. The CDR3 loop spans 17 amino acids. V lost 0 bases to trimming and J lost 5 bases, with 17 bases between them. The CDR3 region has the DNA TGCGCCAGCAGCTTGGATTTGACCCGTATACGGACCGGGGAGCTGTTTTTT. Translation: CASSLDLTRIRTGELFF.

The J gene is TRBJ1-3, the V gene TRBV29-1; D is ambiguous. The CDR3 length is 14 residues. Looked up from germline, CDR1 is SQVTM and CDR2 is ANQGSEA. The ends were cut back, 5 bases at V and 4 bases at J, with 15 bases in the middle. The CDR3 sequence: CSVSAHRRGNTIYF. CDR3 DNA sequence: TGCAGCGTTTCTGCCCACCGGCGGGGAAACACCATATATTTT. The full variable domain, with the rest looked up from reference TRBV29-1 and TRBJ1-3, is SAVISQKPSRDICQRGTSLTIQCQVDSQVTMMFWYRQQPGQSLTLIATANQGSEATYESGFVIDKFPISRPNLTFSTLTVSNMSPEDSSIYLCSVSAHRRGNTIYFGEGSWLTVV.

V usage is TRBV2 and J usage is TRBJ2-5; 7 nucleotides line up with TRBD1. Unmatched junction bases numbered 7, after V lost 8 bases and J lost 4 bases. This CDR3 spans 13 amino acids. Germline CDR1 reads SNHLY; CDR2 reads FYNNEI. CDR3 DNA sequence: TGTGCCAGCCGAGGGGGCGCGGGAGAGACCCAGTACTTC. Residues: CASRGGAGETQYF.

In this sample, this clone turned up once. V usage is TRBV5-1 and J usage is TRBJ1-1; D is uncertain. V lost 5 bases to trimming and J lost 2 bases, with 13 bases between them. The CDR3 contains 14 residues. Germline CDR1 reads SGHRS; CDR2 reads YFSETQ. The CDR3 DNA follows: TGCGCCAGCAGTTTTGAGGGTGAAAACACTGAAGCTTTCTTT. Translating gives CASSFEGENTEAFF. The full variable domain, completed using reference TRBV5-1 and TRBJ1-1, is KAGVTQTPRYLIKTRGQQVTLSCSPISGHRSVSWYQQTPGQGLQFLFEYFSETQRNKGNFPGRFSGRQFSNSRSEMNVSTLELGDSALYLCASSFEGENTEAFFGQGTRLTVV.

In its sample, this clone was seen once. The CDR3 DNA is TGTGCCAGCAGCTTATCCCCGGGACAGGGATCGACGGGGGGAGCTTTCTTT. As protein: CASSLSPGQGSTGGAFF. The V call is TRBV5-4, the J call TRBJ1-1, with 9 bases that match TRBD1. The CDR3 contains 17 residues. The germline gives CDR1 SGHNT, CDR2 YYREEE (reference sequence). The V and J ends lost 2 bases and 10 bases, in that order; junction bases with no gene match: 18.

V is TRBV28 and J is TRBJ1-2; D uncertain. Per germline, CDR1 MDHEN and CDR2 SYDVKM. The CDR3 has 13 residues. Trimming pared 6 bases from V and 4 bases from J, leaving 12 bases between. DNA for the CDR3: TGTGCCAGCAGAGGTGACTTTGCCTATGGCTACACCTTC. Amino acids: CASRGDFAYGYTF.

This chain uses TRBV4-1 with TRBJ2-2, with 10 bases fitting TRBD2. The CDR3 consists of 17 residues. With 0 bases clipped from V and 3 bases from J, the junction kept 4 bases outside the gene matches. Germline CDR1 reads MGHRA; CDR2 reads YSYEKL. Written as DNA, the CDR3 is TGCGCCAGCAGCCAAGATCTAGCGGGAGACGACACCGGGGAGCTGTTTTTT. Translating it yields CASSQDLAGDDTGELFF.

This chain connects TRBV9 to TRBJ2-7; D is unclear. CDR1 SGDLS and CDR2 YYNGEE come from the germline V gene. The length of the CDR3 is 15 residues. Deletions cut 2 bases from V and 5 bases from J, with 17 bases between. The CDR3 reads CASSVSLDLNNEQYF. DNA of the CDR3: TGTGCCAGCAGCGTCTCCCTAGACTTGAATAACGAGCAGTACTTC.

The V call is TRBV5-8, the J call TRBJ1-3, with 7 bases that match TRBD1. Germline-derived CDR1 and CDR2 are SGHTS and YDEGEE. CDR3 length: 17 residues. V was pared by 4 bases and J by 6 bases, with 16 bases of the junction left unmatched. The CDR3 coding sequence is TGTGCCAGCAGCGGGTGGACAGGTATATATGTGGAAAACACCATATATTTT. It encodes CASSGWTGIYVENTIYF. The variable domain in full, completed from reference TRBV5-8 and TRBJ1-3, reads EAGVTQSPTHLIKTRGQQATLRCSPISGHTSVYWYQQALGLGLQFLLWYDEGEERNRGNFPPRFSGRQFPNYSSELNVNALELEDSALYLCASSGWTGIYVENTIYFGEGSWLTVV.

As to this clone: The identical CDR3 is also encoded by other nucleotide sequences in the sample. The rearrangement links TRBV19 to TRBJ2-3; weak D call: TRBD2 (5 bases). Between the trimmed V and J ends, which lost 8 bases and 2 bases, there was a span of 11 bases. CDR1 and CDR2 (germline): LNHDA, SQIVND (reference sequence). The CDR3 loop spans 13 amino acids. This CDR3 reads CASRRGSTDTQYF. CDR3 nucleotides: TGTGCCAGTCGCCGGGGTTCCACAGATACGCAGTATTTT.

The genes are TRBV28 and TRBJ1-2, with D tentatively TRBD1 (6 bases). CDR3 length: 13 amino acids. Germline V gene sequence: CDR1 MDHEN, CDR2 SYDVKM. V shed 7 bases and J shed 4 bases, with 13 bases lying between them. This CDR3 is CASTVTGTYGYTF. Here the CDR3 DNA reads TGTGCCAGCACCGTGACAGGAACCTATGGCTACACCTTC.

The J gene is TRBJ1-1, the V gene TRBV9; TRBD1 aligns across 8 bases. Germline V CDR1 and CDR2: SGDLS, YYNGEE. With 4 bases clipped from V and 1 base from J, the junction kept 12 bases outside the gene matches. The CDR3 totals 17 residues. CDR3 sequence (DNA): TGTGCCAGCAGCCCAGAGGCGGACAGGGAGAGGAACACTGAAGCTTTCTTT. Its translation is CASSPEADRERNTEAFF.

V gene TRBV9 combines with J gene TRBJ1-5, with a tentative D call TRBD1 (5 bases). Deletions cut 3 bases from V and 2 bases from J, with 15 bases between. Per germline, CDR1 SGDLS and CDR2 YYNGEE. CDR3 length: 16 amino acids. The CDR3 reads CASSERGDRGNQPQHF. As DNA, the CDR3 is TGTGCCAGCAGCGAGAGAGGGGATAGGGGCAATCAGCCCCAGCATTTT.

This clone has just one count. The V call is TRBV14, the J call TRBJ1-3; D is undetermined. With 1 base removed from V and 4 bases from J, the gap between germline ends came to 5 bases. The CDR3 length is 13 residues. CDR1 is SGHDN, CDR2 FVKESK, per germline. The CDR3 nucleotides read TGTGCCAGCAGCCAAGCAGCCGGAAACACCATATATTTT. Protein sequence: CASSQAAGNTIYF.

The J gene is TRBJ2-7, the V gene TRBV28; D not certain. Trimming pared 5 bases from V and 2 bases from J, leaving 13 bases between. The germline V gene has CDR1 MDHEN and CDR2 SYDVKM. The length of the CDR3 is 14 residues. Written as DNA, the CDR3 is TGTGCCAGCAGTCACCAAGGATTAACCTACGAGCAGTACTTC. Its protein product is CASSHQGLTYEQYF.

V gene TRBV7-2 combines with J gene TRBJ1-2, with D unclear. CDR3 size: 15 residues. V was cut by 5 bases and J by 10 bases, with 23 bases left in between. CDR1 and CDR2 (germline): SGHTA, FQGNSA. CDR3 nucleotides: TGTGCCAGCAGCCCTTCCCCGGTGGAGGGCCAGTACTACACCTTC. Translating it yields CASSPSPVEGQYYTF.

The chain joins TRBV7-2 to TRBJ2-1, with D perhaps TRBD2 (6 bases). CDR3 size: 14 residues. Looked up from germline, CDR1 is SGHTA and CDR2 is FQGNSA. Trimming shortened V by 2 bases and J by 10 bases, and 15 bases separated the two germline ends. In DNA, the CDR3 is TGTGCCAGCAGCTTATCGGCCCCCGCGGGGGAGCAGTTCTTC. This gives the protein CASSLSAPAGEQFF. Supplemented by reference TRBV7-2 and TRBJ2-1, the full variable domain reads GAGVSQSPSNKVTEKGKDVELRCDPISGHTALYWYRQSLGQGLEFLIYFQGNSAPDKSGLPSDRFSAERTGGSVSTLTIQRTQQEDSAVYLCASSLSAPAGEQFFGPGTRLTVL.

As DNA, the CDR3 is TGCGCCAGCAGCTTACTGACTAGCGGGAGGGCTAGCTCCTACAATGAGCAGTTCTTC. This codes for CASSLLTSGRASSYNEQFF. The chain carries TRBV5-1 and TRBJ2-1; TRBD2 matches 14 bases. This CDR3 contains 19 residues. The V and J ends lost 2 bases and 0 bases, in that order; junction bases with no gene match: 7. CDR1 and CDR2 from the germline V gene are SGHRS and YFSETQ.

This rearrangement joins TRBV28 to TRBJ1-5; 8 nucleotides align to TRBD1. V was pared by 7 bases and J by 2 bases, with 7 bases of the junction left unmatched. Germline assignment: CDR1 MDHEN and CDR2 SYDVKM. The CDR3 sequence is 15 residues long. Written as DNA, the CDR3 is TGTGCCAGCAACGGAGACAGGGGAGGCAATCAGCCCCAGCATTTT. Residues: CASNGDRGGNQPQHF.

The rearrangement links TRBV29-1 to TRBJ2-3; TRBD2 matches at 9 bases. Germline V lookup: CDR1 SQVTM, CDR2 ANQGSEA. V lost 4 bases, J lost 4 bases, and 6 bases stayed unmatched. The length of the CDR3 is 14 residues. The CDR3 bases are TGCAGCGTTGGGGCGGGAGGGGTCGCAGATACGCAGTATTTT. This encodes CSVGAGGVADTQYF.

This chain links TRBV19 with TRBJ2-7, with TRBD2 matching over 7 bases. The ends lost 3 bases at V and 1 base at J; junction bases unmatched: 9. Per the germline V gene, CDR1 is LNHDA and CDR2 is SQIVND (reference sequence). There are 16 residues in the CDR3. The CDR3 DNA sequence: TGTGCCAGTAGTATTCGATCCAGCGGGAAATCCTACGAGCAGTACTTC. Translating it yields CASSIRSSGKSYEQYF.

V usage is TRBV28 and J usage is TRBJ2-7, with a weak D call TRBD2 (5 bases). This CDR3 contains 15 residues. The V and J ends lost 2 bases and 3 bases respectively, with 14 bases between them. Germline loops: CDR1 MDHEN, CDR2 SYDVKM. Written as DNA, the CDR3 is TGTGCCAGCAGTTTAATTAAGCCCGCGGGCTACGAGCAGTACTTC. This sequence encodes CASSLIKPAGYEQYF.

V is TRBV9 and J is TRBJ1-3; D gene unclear. This CDR3 contains 14 residues. V dropped 0 bases and J dropped 9 bases, with 13 bases sitting between them. Germline assignment: CDR1 SGDLS and CDR2 YYNGEE. For the CDR3, the DNA is TGTGCCAGCAGCGTAGGAGGGCTGGAGGGCACCATATATTTT. Protein product: CASSVGGLEGTIYF.

The CDR3 spells CASSVVIAGEYEQYF. As DNA, the CDR3 is TGTGCCAGCAGCGTAGTAATAGCGGGAGAATACGAGCAGTACTTC. V usage is TRBV9 and J usage is TRBJ2-7; 9 positions match TRBD2. This CDR3 has 15 amino acids. CDR1 is SGDLS, CDR2 YYNGEE, per germline. J gave up 4 bases and V 0 bases, and 5 bases lay outside the gene matches.